This record covers a single T cell receptor (beta chain). What it binds is not known. This entry belongs to a study of OX40 agonist ivuxolimab in advanced cancers. Study-wide background: Ivuxolimab was delivered to patients intravenously every 2 weeks at doses spanning 0.01 to 10 mg/kg. Averaging 60 years in age, with a range of about 20 to 90, the cohort was 65% to 90% male. Overall study findings and caveats: Antigen specificity of clonally expanded peripheral T cells was not established.

Samples were taken at baseline and on day 1 of cycles 4 and 7. The CDR3 is made up of 17 amino acids. Trimming removed 3 bases at V and 4 bases at J, with 16 bases between. Germline V CDR1 and CDR2: MDHEN, SYDVKM. Generated by immunoSEQ multiplex PCR, the TCRdb table keeps only in-frame clones and is missing some. This table holds some 54,000 clones, 77% found once. The sample in question was CD4+ or CD8+ T cells sorted from blood, obtained in a trial of the OX40 agonist ivuxolimab. The receptor was derived from an adult with an advanced solid tumor such as melanoma, head and neck, liver or kidney cancer. The rearrangement links TRBV28 to TRBJ1-6; D possibly corresponds to TRBD1 (5 bases). DNA for the CDR3: TGTGCCAGCAGTTTCCGGGCCCTTGCAGGGTATAATTCACCCCTCCACTTT. This encodes CASSFRALAGYNSPLHF.